This T cell receptor (beta chain) stems from a study of CD8 T cells in ankylosing spondylitis. Whole-study findings and limits: Significantly higher representation of disease-linked clones was reported for matched ankylosing spondylitis synovial fluid. The study identified a TCR beta motif of seven or eight highly homologous variants that appeared characteristic of ankylosing spondylitis blood. Several of the motif variants were reported before in synovial fluid and blood from reactive arthritis.

Construction of TCR beta libraries was performed using quantitative 5'-RACE with molecular barcodes. MiXCR was run by TCRdb on the 5' RACE reads, yielding one entry per CDR3 protein. The sample has more than 500,000 distinct CDR3 sequences; approximately 5% are singletons. Many counts were recorded for this clonotype. What it binds is unknown. The clonotype comes from a male donor with ankylosing spondylitis. Material: blood, either unsorted or a sorted T cell fraction (not recorded which).

Here the CDR3 DNA reads TGCGCCAGCGCCTCGACTAGCGGGTACCAAGAGACCCAGTACTTC. It is translated as CASASTSGYQETQYF. The gene calls are TRBV5-1 and TRBJ2-5; TRBD2 matches 10 bases. The CDR3 loop spans 15 amino acids. V was pared by 7 bases and J by 0 bases, with 6 bases of the junction left unmatched. In germline, CDR1 is SGHRS, CDR2 YFSETQ.